Following are 32 T cell receptor beta chains from one sample sequenced in a study of OX40 agonist ivuxolimab in advanced cancers. Only in-frame clones appear in the TCRdb table, and some are missing; sequencing was by immunoSEQ multiplex PCR. Among around 39,000 clones listed, under 85% were seen once. The starting material was CD4+ or CD8+ T cells sorted from blood, obtained in a trial of the OX40 agonist ivuxolimab. The origin of the receptors is an adult with an advanced solid tumor such as melanoma, head and neck, liver or kidney cancer.

The chain has TRBV29-1 and TRBJ2-7; tentative D call: TRBD1 (5 bases). Deletions cut 6 bases from V and 6 bases from J, with 9 bases between. CDR1 is SQVTM, CDR2 ANQGSEA, per germline. The CDR3 is made up of 10 amino acids. This CDR3 reads CSVGQPEQYF. The CDR3 region has the DNA TGCAGCGTGGGGCAGCCCGAGCAGTACTTC.

The rearrangement uses TRBV27 and TRBJ2-1; TRBD2 agrees at 10 bases. The CDR3 is 16 residues long. Germline CDR1 is MNHEY and CDR2 is SMNVEV (reference sequence). Unmatched junction bases numbered 8, after V lost 5 bases and J lost 4 bases. The CDR3 nucleotides are TGTGCCAGCAGTCCCTTAGCGGGGGGAGGATACAATGAGCAGTTCTTC. As protein: CASSPLAGGGYNEQFF.

The gene calls are TRBV13 and TRBJ1-1; D gene uncertain. Between the trimmed V and J ends, which lost 5 bases and 3 bases, there was a span of 4 bases. There are 11 residues in the CDR3. The germline V gene encodes CDR1 PRHDT and CDR2 FYEKMQ (reference sequence). CDR3 nucleotides: TGTGCCAGCAGCGACGACACTGAAGCTTTCTTT. Its translation is CASSDDTEAFF.

This clone has just a few counts. This chain joins TRBV6-6 and TRBJ2-7, with 8 bases matching TRBD1. The CDR3 loop spans 15 amino acids. Trimming took 5 bases from V and 3 from J; bases not matched to a gene: 9. Per the germline V gene, CDR1 is MNHNY and CDR2 is SVGAGI (reference sequence). DNA for the CDR3: TGTGCCAGCAGTACCGGAGGGACAGGTTACTACGAGCAGTACTTC. It codes for CASSTGGTGYYEQYF.

Note on this clone: Other DNA variants within this sample encode the same CDR3. The rearrangement joins TRBV7-9 to TRBJ1-6; 7 positions agree with TRBD1. The CDR3 totals 14 residues. J lost 4 bases, V lost 3 bases, and 0 bases had no gene match. Germline-derived CDR1 and CDR2 are SEHNR and FQNEAQ (reference sequence). The CDR3, as DNA: TGTGCCAGCAGCTTGACAGGGTATAATTCACCCCTCCACTTT. It codes for CASSLTGYNSPLHF.

This clone was recorded only once. The rearrangement links TRBV30 to TRBJ2-5; unclear D gene. The J call is doubtful: the DNA matches TRBJ2-7 better. CDR3 length: 13 residues. Germline lookup yields CDR1 GTSNPN and CDR2 SVGIG (reference sequence). This CDR3 is CAWSPLLGSEQYF. For the CDR3, the DNA is TGTGCCTGGAGTCCCCTTCTAGGTTCCGAGCAGTACTTC.

Regarding this clone: The sample carries other DNA sequences with the same CDR3. The chain recombines TRBV6-5 with TRBJ2-1; 9 nucleotides line up with TRBD2. The CDR3 covers 15 residues. CDR1 and CDR2 (germline): MNHEY, SVGAGI. J gave up 5 bases and V 2 bases, and 4 bases lay outside the gene matches. CDR3 nucleotides: TGTGCCAGCAGTTACGGGCGGGGGGGCCACAATGAGCAGTTCTTC. Its translation: CASSYGRGGHNEQFF.

This sequence joins TRBV6-5 and TRBJ1-6; no firm D call. From germline, CDR1 is MNHEY and CDR2 SVGAGI. This CDR3 is built from 14 residues. V was cut by 6 bases and J by 8 bases, with 14 bases left in between. The CDR3 nucleotides read TGTGCCAGCAGGAGAGGTTTAACCCATTCACCCCTCCACTTT. This encodes CASRRGLTHSPLHF.

The chain uses TRBV4-1 and TRBJ1-1; D unresolved. Germline V gene data show CDR1 as MGHRA and CDR2 as YSYEKL. The CDR3 is made up of 13 amino acids. Trimming took off 2 bases at V and 0 bases at J, with 4 bases between the two ends. The DNA for the CDR3 is TGCGCCAGCAGCCAAACAGTGAACACTGAAGCTTTCTTT. Translated: CASSQTVNTEAFF.

The chain carries TRBV5-1 and TRBJ2-7; TRBD2 might be the D (5 bases). Germline V gene sequence: CDR1 SGHRS, CDR2 YFSETQ. This CDR3 region has 13 residues. V was shortened by 3 bases and J by 2 bases, with 9 bases between the two germline ends. The CDR3 bases are TGCGCCAGCAGCTCCCGGGATCCCTACGAGCAGTACTTC. Translated: CASSSRDPYEQYF.

Only a few counts were recorded for this clone. The chain uses TRBV5-1 and TRBJ1-1, with D perhaps matching TRBD1 (6 bases). Trimming took 0 bases from V and 3 from J, leaving 12 bases between them. The germline gives CDR1 SGHRS, CDR2 YFSETQ. This CDR3 has 15 residues. The CDR3 DNA sequence: TGCGCCAGCAGCTTGGTCGGGGGGGCGTACACTGAAGCTTTCTTT. This sequence encodes CASSLVGGAYTEAFF.

This sequence joins TRBV5-8 and TRBJ2-2; D ambiguous. The CDR3 has 14 amino acids. Trimming left V 0 bases short and J 4 bases short, with 7 bases between. Germline assignment: CDR1 SGHTS and CDR2 YDEGEE. The chain's CDR3 is CASSLVSATGELFF. The CDR3 DNA sequence: TGTGCCAGCAGCTTGGTGTCCGCCACCGGGGAGCTGTTTTTT.

V is TRBV7-2 and J is TRBJ1-1; 8 nucleotides match TRBD1. The CDR3 has 17 amino acids. J was trimmed by 1 base and V by 3 bases; bases with no gene match: 10. The germline CDR1 and CDR2 sequences are SGHTA and FQGNSA. The CDR3 sequence: CASSFSGQGAQNTEAFF. The DNA for the CDR3 is TGTGCCAGCAGCTTCTCGGGTCAGGGGGCACAGAACACTGAAGCTTTCTTT.

The J gene is TRBJ2-1, the V gene TRBV6-6; possible D gene TRBD1, 6 bases. V was cut by 6 bases and J by 0 bases, with 15 bases left in between. The CDR3 length is 16 residues. Germline values: CDR1 MNHNY, CDR2 SVGAGI (reference sequence). This chain's CDR3 is CASSDRFPSSYNEQFF. In DNA, the CDR3 is TGTGCCAGCAGCGACAGGTTCCCCAGCTCCTACAATGAGCAGTTCTTC.

This chain uses TRBV30 with TRBJ1-2, with D unclear. Per germline, CDR1 GTSNPN and CDR2 SVGIG (reference sequence). The CDR3 spans 14 residues. The DNA of the CDR3 is TGTGCTTACGGTAGCATGCACTTTACCAATGGCTACACCTTC. Encoded protein: CAYGSMHFTNGYTF.

The chain joins TRBV28 to TRBJ1-6; 9 bases match TRBD1. The length of the CDR3 is 15 residues. CDR1 is MDHEN, CDR2 SYDVKM, per germline. The V and J ends lost 3 bases and 7 bases, in that order; junction bases with no gene match: 4. The CDR3 loop is CASSFGDRGNSPLHF. The CDR3 DNA reads TGTGCCAGCAGTTTCGGAGACAGGGGGAATTCACCCCTCCACTTT.

This clone appeared a single time. The rearrangement uses TRBV2 and TRBJ1-1; no reliable D call. The germline V and J ends were trimmed by 8 bases and 10 bases, with 14 bases remaining between them. This CDR3 spans 11 amino acids. In germline, CDR1 is SNHLY, CDR2 FYNNEI. The CDR3, as DNA: TGTGCCAGCGGCCAGACGGAACGAGCTTTCTTT. Translation: CASGQTERAFF. Full variable domain (rest looked up from reference TRBV2 and TRBJ1-1): EPEVTQTPSHQVTQMGQEVILRCVPISNHLYFYWYRQILGQKVEFLVSFYNNEISEKSEIFDDQFSVERPDGSNFTLKIRSTKLEDSAMYFCASGQTERAFFGQGTRLTVV.

The chain has TRBV5-1 and TRBJ2-3, with D hard to call. V was shortened by 2 bases and J by 6 bases, with 4 bases between the two germline ends. Germline-derived CDR1 and CDR2 are SGHRS and YFSETQ. The CDR3 spans 11 residues. In DNA, the CDR3 is TGCGCCAGCAGCTTAGAGGATACGCAGTATTTT. Protein: CASSLEDTQYF.

The chain is built from TRBV9 and TRBJ1-6, with 8 bases that match TRBD1. There are 16 residues in the CDR3. The germline V gene encodes CDR1 SGDLS and CDR2 YYNGEE. Trimming cost V 4 bases and J 10 bases; bases outside gene matches: 13. The CDR3 region is CASSSRTGKYMSPLHF. CDR3 DNA: TGTGCCAGCAGCTCCCGGACAGGGAAGTACATGTCACCCCTCCACTTT.

CDR3 in DNA: TGTGCCAGCAGTTTATCACAGGGTTTCTACGAGCAGTACTTC. This sequence encodes CASSLSQGFYEQYF. The chain couples TRBV28 to TRBJ2-7; tentative D call: TRBD1 (6 bases). Germline values: CDR1 MDHEN, CDR2 SYDVKM. The CDR3 runs to 14 residues. V lost 1 base and J 3 bases, leaving 10 bases between the germline ends.

This chain uses TRBV19 with TRBJ1-5; maybe TRBD1 (5 bases). CDR1 is LNHDA, CDR2 SQIVND, per germline (reference sequence). The CDR3 extends over 14 amino acids. The V end was cut by 1 base, the J end by 2 bases, with 6 bases between. The CDR3 reads CASSIVRGNQPQHF. DNA of the CDR3: TGTGCCAGTAGTATAGTCAGGGGCAATCAGCCCCAGCATTTT.

V is TRBV28 and J is TRBJ1-2; no definite D call. Germline loops: CDR1 MDHEN, CDR2 SYDVKM. Trimming stripped 2 bases from V and 5 bases from J, with 12 bases between. This CDR3 spans 14 amino acids. CDR3 sequence: CASSLPRPSYGYTF. As DNA, the CDR3 is TGTGCCAGCAGTTTACCCCGGCCTTCTTATGGCTACACCTTC.

This clone was picked up a small number of times. V usage is TRBV19 and J usage is TRBJ1-5; D is ambiguous. Deletions cut 6 bases from V and 0 bases from J, with 3 bases between. Germline lookup yields CDR1 LNHDA and CDR2 SQIVND (reference sequence). The CDR3 covers 12 residues. CDR3 sequence reads: CASSDSNQPQHF. The DNA of the CDR3 is TGTGCCAGTAGCGATAGCAATCAGCCCCAGCATTTT.

The V and J genes are TRBV9 and TRBJ2-2; perhaps TRBD1 as D (5 bases). The CDR3 spans 18 residues. Germline loops: CDR1 SGDLS, CDR2 YYNGEE. With 2 bases removed from V and 6 bases from J, the gap between germline ends came to 23 bases. Here the CDR3 reads CASSVLEDIFLVPGELFF. CDR3 in DNA: TGTGCCAGCAGCGTTCTCGAGGACATTTTCTTAGTCCCCGGGGAGCTGTTTTTT.

The rearrangement joins TRBV25-1 to TRBJ2-1; no clear D gene. Germline V gives CDR1 MGHDK, CDR2 SYGVNS. The V end lost 4 bases, the J end lost 4 bases, and 11 bases lay between the germline ends. The CDR3 length is 14 residues. Written as DNA, the CDR3 is TGTGCCAGCAGTGCAAAACCCGGTTACAATGAGCAGTTCTTC. Translation: CASSAKPGYNEQFF.

This clone showed up just once. This chain links TRBV28 with TRBJ2-1; D uncertain. V was shortened by 5 bases and J by 4 bases, with 12 bases between the two germline ends. The CDR3 has 14 amino acids. CDR1 is MDHEN, CDR2 SYDVKM, per germline. The CDR3 bases are TGTGCCAGCAGTATGCCTGGGCAGTACAATGAGCAGTTCTTC. This translates into CASSMPGQYNEQFF.

The chain recombines TRBV2 with TRBJ2-7; TRBD2 might be the D (7 bases). V was shortened by 7 bases and J by 2 bases, with 15 bases between the two germline ends. CDR1 and CDR2 from the germline V gene are SNHLY and FYNNEI. This CDR3 contains 14 residues. The CDR3 nucleotides read TGTGCCAGCACCCAAGGGGAGGGGGCCTACGAGCAGTACTTC. Amino acid sequence: CASTQGEGAYEQYF.

The chain joins TRBV30 to TRBJ1-4, with D perhaps matching TRBD1 (5 bases). CDR1 is GTSNPN, CDR2 SVGIG, per germline (reference sequence). Trimming cost V 0 bases and J 7 bases, with 15 bases left between them. The CDR3 extends over 15 amino acids. Written as DNA, the CDR3 is TGTGCCTGGAGTGTAGTGGGCCGGGGGGGTGAAAAACTGTTTTTT. Translated, it gives CAWSVVGRGGEKLFF.

The V and J genes are TRBV19 and TRBJ1-1; 11 bases fit TRBD1. The CDR3 loop spans 17 amino acids. The trim removed 5 bases at V and 1 base at J, leaving 9 bases unmatched. Germline V gene lookup returns CDR1 LNHDA and CDR2 SQIVND (reference sequence). The DNA of the CDR3 is TGTGCCAGTAGTCCCCAGGACAGGGGGCAGGGGAACACTGAAGCTTTCTTT. It specifies CASSPQDRGQGNTEAFF.

V gene TRBV9 combines with J gene TRBJ2-6, with D unclear. This CDR3 comprises 14 residues. Germline assignment: CDR1 SGDLS and CDR2 YYNGEE. The ends were cut back, 3 bases at V and 0 bases at J, with 4 bases in the middle. CDR3 amino acids: CASSDPSGANVLTF. In nucleotides, the CDR3 is TGTGCCAGCAGCGATCCCTCTGGGGCCAACGTCCTGACTTTC.

The CDR3 loop is CASSPRRGGYEQYF. Written as DNA, the CDR3 is TGTGCCAGCAGTCCCCGAAGAGGCGGGTACGAGCAGTACTTC. The chain employs TRBV6-5 and TRBJ2-7; weak D call: TRBD2 (5 bases). The germline CDR1 and CDR2 sequences are MNHEY and SVGAGI. This CDR3 is 14 amino acids long. Trimming cost V 5 bases and J 4 bases, with 15 bases left between them.

The chain combines TRBV4-1 with TRBJ1-1; D might be TRBD1 (5 bases). Between the trimmed V and J ends, which lost 8 bases and 3 bases, there was a span of 19 bases. CDR1 and CDR2 from the germline V gene are MGHRA and YSYEKL. The CDR3 sequence is 15 residues long. Here the CDR3 reads CASATQVGDDTEAFF. The CDR3, as DNA: TGCGCCAGCGCGACACAGGTTGGGGACGACACTGAAGCTTTCTTT.